The 16 T cell receptor beta chains below all came from one sample that was sequenced in a study of T cell responses to AZD1222 COVID-19 vaccine. TCRdb's copy holds only in-frame clones and misses some; the assay was immunoSEQ multiplex PCR. The table has 95,000 to 150,000 clones, approximately 90% seen once. Source: peripheral blood, taken on day 0 of AZD1222 vaccination. The receptors stem from an adult in good health.

This clone was observed once. CDR3 sequence reads: CASSYQGVVNTEAFF. DNA for the CDR3: TGTGCCAGCAGTTACCAGGGGGTCGTGAACACTGAAGCTTTCTTT. The chain combines TRBV6-5 with TRBJ1-1; 7 bases fit TRBD1. This CDR3 is built from 15 residues. The ends lost 2 bases at V and 0 bases at J; junction bases unmatched: 3. CDR1 and CDR2 (germline): MNHEY, SVGAGI.

The J gene is TRBJ2-7, the V gene TRBV5-1, with D possibly called TRBD1 or TRBD2 (5 bases each). V lost 0 bases to trimming and J lost 2 bases, with 12 bases between them. The CDR3 loop spans 15 amino acids. Looked up from germline, CDR1 is SGHRS and CDR2 is YFSETQ. CDR3 protein: CASSLDGTPTYEQYF. The CDR3 region has the DNA TGCGCCAGCAGCTTGGACGGGACCCCGACCTACGAGCAGTACTTC.

V usage is TRBV28 and J usage is TRBJ2-2, with D uncertain. The CDR3 sequence is 12 residues long. Trimming left V 6 bases short and J 6 bases short, with 8 bases between. The germline gives CDR1 MDHEN, CDR2 SYDVKM. CDR3 bases: TGTGCCAGCAGCCCGGTCGCCGGGGAGCTGTTTTTT. This encodes CASSPVAGELFF.

The chain carries TRBV29-1 and TRBJ2-1; tentatively, D is TRBD1 (5 bases). V was pared by 8 bases and J by 8 bases, with 19 bases between. Germline V gives CDR1 SQVTM, CDR2 ANQGSEA. The CDR3 loop spans 13 amino acids. DNA for the CDR3: TGCAGCCCTGCCCCCCTTCAGGGTTATGAGCAGTTCTTC. Translated: CSPAPLQGYEQFF.

The CDR3 nucleotides read TGCGCCAGCAGCTTGACCGTCTCCTACAATGAGCAGTTCTTC. Translating gives CASSLTVSYNEQFF. V and J are TRBV5-1 and TRBJ2-1; D remains unclear. The CDR3 runs 14 residues. Germline V gives CDR1 SGHRS, CDR2 YFSETQ. Trimming removed 1 base from V and 0 bases from J, with 5 bases in between. Complete variable domain (other parts from reference TRBV5-1 and TRBJ2-1): KAGVTQTPRYLIKTRGQQVTLSCSPISGHRSVSWYQQTPGQGLQFLFEYFSETQRNKGNFPGRFSGRQFSNSRSEMNVSTLELGDSALYLCASSLTVSYNEQFFGPGTRLTVL.

This sequence joins TRBV28 and TRBJ2-2; either TRBD1 or TRBD2 may supply D (7 bases each). The germline gives CDR1 MDHEN, CDR2 SYDVKM. The CDR3 totals 16 residues. V dropped 3 bases and J dropped 4 bases, with 15 bases sitting between them. CDR3 nucleotides: TGTGCCAGCAGTTTTTTCAGGGGGGGTGGCACCGGGGAGCTGTTTTTT. Its protein is CASSFFRGGGTGELFF.

The rearrangement uses TRBV5-4 and TRBJ2-5, with unresolved D. The V end lost 4 bases, the J end lost 1 base, and 14 bases lay between the germline ends. CDR3 size: 15 residues. Germline CDR1 reads SGHNT; CDR2 reads YYREEE (reference sequence). The CDR3 sequence is CASSGPSKPQETQYF. The CDR3 region has the DNA TGTGCCAGCAGCGGTCCATCCAAACCCCAAGAGACCCAGTACTTC. Full variable domain (outside the CDR3, taken from reference TRBV5-4 and TRBJ2-5): ETGVTQSPTHLIKTRGQQVTLRCSSQSGHNTVSWYQQALGQGPQFIFQYYREEENGRGNFPPRFSGLQFPNYSSELNVNALELDDSALYLCASSGPSKPQETQYFGPGTRLLVL.

The chain links TRBV5-4 to TRBJ2-7; 10 bases fit TRBD2. Trimming cost V 4 bases and J 4 bases; bases outside gene matches: 11. From germline, CDR1 is SGHNT and CDR2 YYREEE (reference sequence). The CDR3 is 16 residues long. For the CDR3, the DNA is TGTGCCAGCAGCCCGGCCGGGCTAGCGGGAGAGTACGAGCAGTACTTC. It translates to CASSPAGLAGEYEQYF.

This chain links TRBV18 with TRBJ2-2, with TRBD2 as a possible D gene (6 bases). The CDR3 contains 16 residues. The germline V gene has CDR1 KGHSH and CDR2 LQKENI. The V and J ends lost 4 bases and 0 bases respectively, with 12 bases between them. The CDR3 sequence is CASSLWTTPNTGELFF. CDR3 nucleotides: TGTGCCAGCTCACTTTGGACTACACCGAACACCGGGGAGCTGTTTTTT.

V gene TRBV2 combines with J gene TRBJ2-2; no reliable D call. Trimming stripped 7 bases from V and 5 bases from J, with 17 bases between. Germline CDR1 SNHLY, CDR2 FYNNEI. This CDR3 region has 15 residues. Written as DNA, the CDR3 is TGTGCCAGCAAAGGTTTGACGGCTGGGACCGGGGAGCTGTTTTTT. Translation gives CASKGLTAGTGELFF.

The V gene is TRBV14, the J gene TRBJ2-1; D possibly corresponds to TRBD1 (5 bases). Per the germline V gene, CDR1 is SGHDN and CDR2 is FVKESK. The CDR3 is made up of 15 amino acids. V was clipped by 0 bases and J by 1 base, with 7 bases between them. The CDR3 protein is CASSQDKGSYNEQFF. The CDR3 region has the DNA TGTGCCAGCAGCCAAGATAAGGGGTCCTACAATGAGCAGTTCTTC.

The V and J genes are TRBV18 and TRBJ2-7; D is perhaps TRBD1 (5 bases). The CDR3 consists of 17 residues. Per germline, CDR1 KGHSH and CDR2 LQKENI. The ends were cut back, 2 bases at V and 7 bases at J, with 24 bases in the middle. The CDR3 DNA sequence: TGTGCCAGCTCACCAACTGGCGGCAGGGATCGCCTTTTAGAGCAGTACTTC. It is translated as CASSPTGGRDRLLEQYF.

This chain uses TRBV7-8 with TRBJ1-1, with no clear D. CDR3 size: 15 residues. Germline-derived CDR1 and CDR2 are SGHVS and FQNEAQ. The germline V and J ends were trimmed by 5 bases and 5 bases, with 18 bases remaining between them. The CDR3 reads CASSGQGAAGTEAFF. For the CDR3, the DNA is TGTGCCAGCAGCGGCCAAGGAGCGGCCGGGACTGAAGCTTTCTTT.

This clone has a handful of counts. The chain links TRBV5-1 to TRBJ1-6; D possibly corresponds to TRBD1 (5 bases). Germline V gene lookup returns CDR1 SGHRS and CDR2 YFSETQ. The CDR3 is 15 residues long. V gave up 4 bases and J gave up 7 bases, with 15 bases separating them. CDR3: CASSPGTLRNSPLHF. The CDR3 coding sequence is TGCGCCAGCAGCCCGGGGACCCTCCGGAATTCACCCCTCCACTTT.

To note about this clone: One end of the junction is discordant with germline, which a read error may explain. The chain uses TRBV7-7 and TRBJ2-5; D may be TRBD2 (5 bases). There are 13 residues in the CDR3. In germline, CDR1 is SSHAT, CDR2 FNYEAQ (reference sequence). The DNA of the CDR3 is TGTGCTAGCAGCTCGGGGTACCAAGAGACCCAGTACTTC. The encoded protein is CASSSGYQETQYF.

The V and J genes are TRBV30 and TRBJ1-6; TRBD1 agrees at 9 bases. The J segment lost 7 bases and the V segment lost 7 bases, leaving 5 bases of the junction unmatched. CDR1 is GTSNPN and CDR2 is SVGIG in the germline V gene (reference sequence). The CDR3 totals 13 residues. The CDR3: CASRDRENSPLHF. Here the CDR3 DNA reads TGTGCCTCCCGGGACAGGGAGAATTCACCCCTCCACTTT.